What follows are 16 T cell receptor beta chains derived from one specimen sequenced in a study of shared clonotypes between healthy human individuals. Method: immunoSEQ multiplex PCR; TCRdb's copy keeps in-frame clones and lacks some. Among some 470,000 clones listed, 75% to 85% were seen once. The sequencing input was PBMCs. Source of these receptors: a woman aged 40 to 50 in good health. Some clones in this sample may be carry-over from other donors' samples.

This chain joins TRBV4-1 and TRBJ2-4; 13 bases line up with TRBD2. The CDR3 runs to 18 residues. J lost 3 bases, V lost 1 base, and 6 bases had no gene match. The germline gives CDR1 MGHRA, CDR2 YSYEKL. CDR3 coding DNA: TGCGCCAGCAGCCAAGGGACTAGCGGGAGTTTTGTCAAAAACATTCAGTACTTC. Residues: CASSQGTSGSFVKNIQYF.

This clone showed up just a few times. The chain joins TRBV7-2 to TRBJ2-7; 8 bases fit TRBD2. After removal of 1 base from V and 3 bases from J, the junction contained 8 bases not matched to a gene. The CDR3 is made up of 16 amino acids. Germline V gene data show CDR1 as SGHTA and CDR2 as FQGNSA. The CDR3 coding sequence is TGTGCCAGCAGCTTAGACGGGAGGGGAGGGGACTACGAGCAGTACTTC. Translating it yields CASSLDGRGGDYEQYF.

The chain links TRBV11-3 to TRBJ2-7; perhaps TRBD1 as D (6 bases). The germline V and J ends were trimmed by 1 base and 5 bases, with 15 bases remaining between them. The CDR3 is 15 residues long. CDR1 and CDR2 from the germline V gene are SGHNT and YENEEA. The CDR3 DNA is TGTGCCAGCAGCTTAGGGTTTGGGGGCGGAAACGAGCAGTACTTC. Translation gives CASSLGFGGGNEQYF.

This chain uses TRBV10-3 with TRBJ1-4, with D possibly TRBD1 on 5 matching bases. The germline gives CDR1 ENHRY, CDR2 SYGVKD. V dropped 0 bases and J dropped 10 bases, with 18 bases sitting between them. CDR3 size: 16 residues. The CDR3 is CAISESLAGKVGKLFF. CDR3 sequence (DNA): TGTGCCATCAGTGAGTCGTTGGCAGGGAAGGTCGGAAAACTGTTTTTT.

The chain employs TRBV4-3 and TRBJ2-5, with D uncertain. V was cut by 4 bases and J by 1 base, with 7 bases left in between. Germline loops: CDR1 LGHNA, CDR2 YSLEER. The CDR3 runs 13 residues. CDR3 region: CASSRHGQETQYF. DNA for the CDR3: TGCGCCAGCAGCCGTCATGGCCAAGAGACCCAGTACTTC.

The chain has TRBV15 and TRBJ2-7; TRBD1 or TRBD2 may be the D gene (5 bases each). Trimming removed 5 bases from V and 7 bases from J, with 18 bases in between. The CDR3 contains 14 residues. Germline V gives CDR1 LNHNV, CDR2 YYDKDF (reference sequence). CDR3 sequence reads: CATSRDPGRWEQYF. DNA for the CDR3: TGTGCCACCAGCCGGGACCCCGGGCGGTGGGAGCAGTACTTC.

The rearrangement joins TRBV29-1 to TRBJ2-1, with 13 nucleotides matching TRBD2. The CDR3 runs 14 residues. Unmatched junction bases numbered 4, after V lost 4 bases and J lost 7 bases. Per germline, CDR1 SQVTM and CDR2 ANQGSEA. The CDR3 DNA reads TGCAGCGTTGCACTAGCGGGAGGGCAAAATGAGCAGTTCTTC. As protein: CSVALAGGQNEQFF.

This clone was observed at least ten times. The gene calls are TRBV30 and TRBJ2-7; perhaps TRBD2 as D (6 bases). The CDR3 totals 14 residues. Trimming took 1 base from V and 5 from J, leaving 15 bases between them. Per the germline V gene, CDR1 is GTSNPN and CDR2 is SVGIG (reference sequence). The DNA for the CDR3 is TGTGCCTGGAGTGGAGGGCGGCTAGCGAACGAGCAGTACTTC. Its protein is CAWSGGRLANEQYF.

This clone was seen at least ten times. This sample includes further DNA sequences coding for the same CDR3. The V and J genes are TRBV19 and TRBJ2-1, with 15 bases matching TRBD2. Germline CDR1 LNHDA, CDR2 SQIVND (reference sequence). V shed 5 bases and J 1 base; nucleotides not matched to a gene: 6. The CDR3 is made up of 18 amino acids. Written as DNA, the CDR3 is TGTGCCAGTAGTCCGGGACTAGCGGGAGGTGGTTCCTACAATGAGCAGTTCTTC. Protein sequence: CASSPGLAGGGSYNEQFF.

The chain links TRBV19 to TRBJ2-5; 8 bases align to TRBD1. There are 16 residues in the CDR3. V was pared by 7 bases and J by 1 base, with 11 bases of the junction left unmatched. The germline CDR1 and CDR2 sequences are LNHDA and SQIVND (reference sequence). In nucleotides, the CDR3 is TGTGCCAGTATGGGATACTTAGGACAGGGCCAAGAGACCCAGTACTTC. Translation: CASMGYLGQGQETQYF.

The J gene is TRBJ2-7, the V gene TRBV5-1, with TRBD1 matching over 9 bases. Losses at the gene ends were 3 bases for V and 2 bases for J; bases not matched to a gene: 15. The CDR3 length is 18 residues. From germline, CDR1 is SGHRS and CDR2 YFSETQ. The CDR3 reads CASSSPDGTGFNPYEQYF. CDR3 nucleotide sequence: TGCGCCAGCAGCTCACCAGATGGGACAGGGTTTAATCCCTACGAGCAGTACTTC. The full variable domain, completed using reference TRBV5-1 and TRBJ2-7, is KAGVTQTPRYLIKTRGQQVTLSCSPISGHRSVSWYQQTPGQGLQFLFEYFSETQRNKGNFPGRFSGRQFSNSRSEMNVSTLELGDSALYLCASSSPDGTGFNPYEQYFGPGTRLTVT.

The V gene is TRBV7-3, the J gene TRBJ2-7; TRBD2 agrees at 9 bases. The CDR3 runs 16 residues. V was clipped by 1 base and J by 4 bases; unmatched bases: 8. Germline V CDR1 and CDR2: SGHTA, FQGTGA. CDR3: CASSLMGGREPYEQYF. CDR3 nucleotides: TGTGCCAGCAGCTTAATGGGCGGGAGGGAGCCGTACGAGCAGTACTTC.

The chain recombines TRBV30 with TRBJ1-2; D possibly corresponds to TRBD1 (5 bases). Germline-derived CDR1 and CDR2 are GTSNPN and SVGIG (reference sequence). The CDR3 is made up of 16 amino acids. The V and J ends lost 0 bases and 7 bases respectively, with 21 bases between them. CDR3 DNA: TGTGCCTGGAGTGTAATCCGGGGCCCAGTCGACCGTGGCTACACCTTC. The encoded protein is CAWSVIRGPVDRGYTF. The variable domain in full, completed from reference TRBV30 and TRBJ1-2, reads SQTIHQWPATLVQPVGSPLSLECTVEGTSNPNLYWYRQAAGRGLQLLFYSVGIGQISSEVPQNLSASRPQDRQFILSSKKLLLSDSGFYLCAWSVIRGPVDRGYTFGSGTRLTVV.

The chain carries TRBV6-6 and TRBJ2-3; 10 bases line up with TRBD1. Trimming at V came to 6 bases and at J to 5 bases, leaving 11 bases not matched to a gene. Germline assignment: CDR1 MNHNY and CDR2 SVGAGI (reference sequence). CDR3 length: 16 residues. The CDR3 sequence: CASRGTDRGREDTQYF. The CDR3 nucleotides are TGTGCCAGCAGGGGGACCGACAGGGGGCGGGAAGATACGCAGTATTTT.

V gene TRBV30 combines with J gene TRBJ1-3; tentatively, D is TRBD1 (5 bases). CDR3 size: 13 residues. With 3 bases removed from V and 0 bases from J, the gap between germline ends came to 6 bases. Germline CDR1 and CDR2: GTSNPN and SVGIG (reference sequence). CDR3 nucleotide sequence: TGTGCCTGGAGGAGGGGCTCTGGAAACACCATATATTTT. Translated, it gives CAWRRGSGNTIYF.

The CDR3 DNA follows: TGTGCCAGCAGCGTAGGGGCGGGGGACCCAGAGACCCAGTACTTC. This encodes CASSVGAGDPETQYF. The gene calls are TRBV9 and TRBJ2-5, with 7 bases that match TRBD2. This CDR3 contains 15 residues. Germline CDR1 reads SGDLS; CDR2 reads YYNGEE. V lost 0 bases and J lost 4; bases outside the gene matches: 6.